This T cell receptor beta chain was documented in a study of blood T cell repertoires in COVID-19. Across the study: Sites across the United States, Italy and Spain contributed samples from acute and convalescent COVID-19. The analysed material was cDNA or gDNA that came from T cells, B-cell-depleted T cells, or PBMCs.

In this sample, this clone turned up a few times. The CDR3 covers 15 residues. Germline V gene sequence: CDR1 SGHTA, CDR2 FQGTGA. V was cut by 0 bases and J by 0 bases, with 7 bases left in between. Methods used by the authors: Scientists estimated how many nucleated cells there were by amplifying reference gene primers. This table comes from immunoSEQ multiplex PCR, and its TCRdb copy is limited to in-frame clones, with some not included. D and trimming come from the DNA, and the V and J calls and clone size come from that table. The repertoire holds roughly 180,000 clones, about 80% seen once, with more than 5.5% in the top ten.

V gene TRBV7-3 combines with J gene TRBJ2-3, with a tentative D call TRBD2 (5 bases). The sequenced material came from peripheral blood. This receptor was taken from a human donor in a cohort sampled during active COVID-19. CDR3 DNA: TGTGCCAGCAGCTTAACTAGCGCTAGCACAGATACGCAGTATTTT. This sequence encodes CASSLTSASTDTQYF.